This T cell receptor (beta chain) derives from a study of response to subunit inactivated influenza vaccine. V lost 4 bases and J 7 bases, leaving 14 bases between the germline ends. CDR3 size: 14 residues. The germline V gene has CDR1 KGHDR and CDR2 SFDVKD. To note about this clonotype: As yet, its antigen is unknown.

From the RT-PCR reads, TCRdb called clonotypes with MiXCR, one entry per CDR3 protein. The sample contains around 750,000 distinct CDR3 sequences, 20% to 25% of which appear only once. Study conclusions and caveats: New T cells are recruited in small numbers by each seasonal influenza vaccination, according to the authors' suggestion.

This sample comprised PBMCs from blood, obtained roughly 5 days after vaccination. The chain joins TRBV24-1 to TRBJ2-3; D might be TRBD1 or TRBD2, each matching 5 bases. The TCR sequence derives from a middle-aged man who received an inactivated influenza vaccine. This chain's CDR3 is CATSDPGPPYTQYF. The CDR3 DNA sequence: TGTGCCACCAGTGACCCGGGACCTCCCTATACGCAGTATTTT.